This entry concerns a single TCR beta chain. Its antigen is unidentified. These data originate in a study of response to subunit inactivated influenza vaccine. The CDR3 consists of 13 residues. V was cut by 1 base and J by 8 bases, with 10 bases left in between. Per germline, CDR1 SGHRS and CDR2 YFSETQ. TCRdb redid the calling of the RT-PCR reads with MiXCR, one entry per CDR3 protein. The table includes about 480,000 distinct CDR3 sequences, over 10% detected once. Study results and limitations: It was suggested by the authors that few new T cells are recruited by each seasonal influenza vaccination.

The sequencing used PBMCs from blood, collected 40 to 50 days after vaccination. This TCR came from a man aged 50 or older who received an inactivated influenza vaccine. The chain carries TRBV5-1 and TRBJ2-1; the D gene is possibly TRBD1 (5 bases). For the CDR3, the DNA is TGCGCCAGCAGCTTGCGGCAGGGCTATGAGCAGTTCTTC. Protein: CASSLRQGYEQFF.